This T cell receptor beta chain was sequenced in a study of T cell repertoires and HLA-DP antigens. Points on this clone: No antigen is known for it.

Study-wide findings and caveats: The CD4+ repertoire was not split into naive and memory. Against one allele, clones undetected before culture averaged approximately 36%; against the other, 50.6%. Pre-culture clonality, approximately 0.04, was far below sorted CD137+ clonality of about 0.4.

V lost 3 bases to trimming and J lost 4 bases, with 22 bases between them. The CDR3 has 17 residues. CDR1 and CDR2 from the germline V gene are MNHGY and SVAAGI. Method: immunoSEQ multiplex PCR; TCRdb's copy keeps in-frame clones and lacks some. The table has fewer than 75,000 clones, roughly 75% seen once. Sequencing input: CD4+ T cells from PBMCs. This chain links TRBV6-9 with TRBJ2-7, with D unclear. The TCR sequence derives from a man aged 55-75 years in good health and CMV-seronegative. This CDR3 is CASSYDFSQREFYEQYF. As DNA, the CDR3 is TGTGCCAGCAGTTACGATTTCAGCCAGCGAGAATTTTACGAGCAGTACTTC.